This TCR beta chain is drawn from a study of cytomegalovirus exposure and HLA in healthy donors (dated by TCRdb to the late 2010s). Study-level background: In an earlier analysis of 450 to 750 of the donors, 276 Gb of sequence data and 117 million unique TCR beta sequences from about 179 million T cells were reported. An early release that covered about 600 HLA-typed donors contained about 300 gigabases of sequencing data and approximately 85 million unique TCR sequences. The genetic ancestry cluster associated with self-reported Caucasian donors included roughly 84% of the roughly 410 genotyped donors. The study aimed to test whether cataloging public T cell receptors could reveal signatures of past pathogen exposure. The study profiled the T cell repertoires of about 640 subjects by immunosequencing and related them to cytomegalovirus serostatus. In addition to the first cohort of about 650 subjects, a separate validation cohort of approximately 110 different subjects was used. To predict cytomegalovirus infection status, the study brought together high-throughput TCR immunosequencing, statistical association of individual TCRs with disease status, and machine learning. In a later analysis, previously published TCR beta repertoires from 670 or so donors were re-analyzed and high-resolution HLA genotyping was added so that TCR occurrence patterns could be studied. Rather than drawing on any new phenotypic data, the later analysis identified candidate immune exposures from TCR beta sequences and the way those sequences occurred across donors. An earlier analysis of several hundred of the donors applied high-throughput TCR beta sequencing to assess whether each TCR beta V gene segment acted as functional or pseudogenic. Donor age, sex, ethnicity and CMV serostatus were collected together with the repertoire data. In a later genetic analysis, genome-wide SNP genotypes for about three fifths of the 666 donors were used, and that subset was treated as a discovery cohort. All discovery cohort repertoires had been generated on a single sequencing platform. Both class I and class II loci were covered by HLA typing, at four-digit resolution. Typing coverage differed by locus: A, B, C, DRB1 and DQB1 were typed in about 620-640 donors, DQA1 in about 560, DPA1 in around 580, and DPB1 in 472. Several DR-DQ haplotypes were treated as single units for association and clustering because of strong linkage in the cohort. On average, roughly 200,000 unique TCR beta nucleotide sequences were sequenced per donor among 398 genotyped donors of the cohort, with roughly 18% of those sequences being non-productive. Overall results and qualifications from the work: In a later analysis, several top co-occurrence clusters were reported to appear linked to parvovirus B19, influenza, CMV and Epstein-Barr virus. In the study, 164 TCR beta chains were listed as associated with cytomegalovirus. A cluster of highly shared sequence variants was judged likely to be a technical artifact of the sequencing pipeline. A further reported finding was that TCR beta sequences accurately predicted the HLA-A and HLA-B alleles for most subjects in the first cohort. Immune exposure information for the cohort was limited to CMV serostatus. In a later analysis, most CMV-associated TCR beta chains were found to appear HLA-restricted, with HLA associations seemingly driven largely by CMV exposure. A later analysis found that HLA-associated TCR beta chains were more clonally expanded and had lower generation probabilities than equally common non-associated chains. It was suggested by the authors that the approach could potentially be generalized to other disease states and immunological phenotypes. A few of the identified cytomegalovirus-associated TCR beta chains were confirmed in vitro to be specific for cytomegalovirus antigens. Linkage disequilibrium might explain the correlated functional status among segregating V segments, but an unknown experimental factor could not be excluded. In an earlier analysis of some 550 of the donors, most TCR beta V segments were observed in productive rearrangements about 87% or about 30% of the time, broadly matching IMGT annotations. In a later analysis, TCR association rates were found to vary across HLA loci, with the most associated TCRs seen for DRB1 alleles and the fewest for HLA-C alleles. The earlier analysis of 450 to 700 of the donors excluded 15 to 20 rarely observed V segments, including chromosome 9 orphons, because counts were too low. Strong co-occurrence of HLA alleles, especially DR and DQ, made assigning TCR associations to individual alleles difficult. In this cohort, only TCR beta chains were sequenced, and detectable features were limited by the absence of alpha or paired-chain data. Because HLA typing was missing for some donors at each locus, association tests included only the typed subset. Because the 87-base-pair reads could not distinguish some IMGT-functional V segments, including TRBV6-2 and TRBV6-3, those segments were excluded. Compared with the 666-donor mean, donors in an Asian-associated ancestry cluster had fewer N-insertions in productive TCRs, according to a later genetic analysis. A later genetic analysis associated a missense DCLRE1C variant with V-gene and J-gene trimming of TCR beta chains, and an independent cohort replicated the association. Specific HLA alleles were associated with roughly 16,000 TCR beta sequences at a false discovery rate of 0.05 in a later analysis. Cytomegalovirus status was reported to be diagnosed by the classifier with high specificity and sensitivity in both the original and validation cohorts. Roughly uniform sequencing depth across donors was assumed in presence/absence analyses, although this assumption may not hold. While some public TCRs were present in many individuals, most TCR sequences turned up only very rarely across donors.

Concerning this clone itself: This receptor's antigen is unknown. Per-base qualities were not stored, and no clone one base away is much larger.

Libraries were made using the immunoSEQ multiplex PCR assay. For the multiplex PCR, a mixture combining 60 forward primers for TCR Vbeta segments and 13 reverse primers for TCR Jbeta segments was used. The CDR3 region of rearranged TCR beta genes was amplified from genomic DNA by a multiplex PCR assay. Amplified TCR beta libraries were sequenced as 87-base-pair reads on the Illumina HiSeq System. Per the source publication's procedure: A later analysis tallied 75 million to 85 million unique TCR beta chains across the 610 or so repertoires, and about 10 million of those chains were shared by two or more donors. A nearest-neighbor algorithm error-corrected the raw reads and collapsed the reads into unique sequences, merging closely related sequences to remove PCR and sequencing errors. Alignment of CDR3 sequences to IMGT reference sequences was used to assign V, D and J gene segments. For a sequence to be retained, a match of at least six nucleotides was required to both a V gene segment and a J gene segment. Rearrangements were classified as productive when the CDR3 lacked stop codons and remained in frame with V and J, and all other rearrangements were classified as non-productive. Following IMGT convention, CDR3 was defined as the stretch from the second conserved V-encoded cysteine up to the conserved J-encoded phenylalanine. The earlier analysis of 500 to 650 of the donors excluded any sequence lacking an unambiguous match to a single V gene segment. In an earlier analysis of a few hundred of the donors, V segments were called functional above 56.7% productive rearrangements and were called segregating when the between-donor standard deviation exceeded 5%. A statistical classification framework was built to diagnose cytomegalovirus status from the catalog of TCR beta chain sequences. A later analysis assigned V and J genes by comparing TCR nucleotide sequences with IMGT/GENE-DB human TR gene sequences. Using the TCRdist pipeline, a later analysis assigned CDR3 sequences along with most-parsimonious VDJ recombination scenarios. In a later analysis, every TCR beta chain was defined by the combination of its CDR3 amino acid sequence and its V-gene family, and reads without a unique V-gene family were dropped. As a way to deal with suspected cross-contamination and a sequencing artifact, a later analysis dropped 450 to 700 nucleotide sequences that were highly shared and had low generation probability. A later analysis calculated a clonal expansion index for each public chain from normalized within-repertoire ranks of inferred template counts. A later analysis computed generation probabilities with a VDJ recombination model fitted to out-of-frame rearrangements, and checked the results against IGoR. Hypergeometric tests were used in a later analysis to score TCR-TCR, TCR-HLA and TCR-CMV co-occurrence, with a repertoire-size bias correction applied to the TCR pairs. False discovery rates were estimated in a later analysis by permuting HLA or CMV assignments 20 times. In a later analysis, co-occurring TCRs were grouped using DBSCAN, and TCRdist sequence similarity was added for clustering within HLA-allele-positive subsets. For co-occurrence clustering, repertoires with fewer than 30,000 or more than 120,000 public chains were excluded, along with five repertoires with anomalous nucleotide sharing. What TCRdb holds here is the immuneACCESS table cut down to in-frame rearrangements. Part of the clones is not present; checked against another copy, under half of the missing clones reflect an unresolved V gene, and the others are unexplained. V, J and clone size reflect that table, while D and trimming were determined from the DNA. A total of roughly 170,000 clones appear in this sample, around 80% of them only once. The ten largest clones take up roughly 0.76% of the sample.

The cohort was made up of around 720 healthy bone marrow donors. Cohort members were all nominally healthy when sampled, although unrecorded immune exposures were likely present. The donor was CMV seronegative and was included in the group of 352 seronegative cohort members. Every donor gave a peripheral blood sample, and the peripheral blood mononuclear cells from that sample were used for TCR beta sequencing. Genomic DNA was extracted from the blood cell samples with the Qiagen DNeasy Blood Extraction Kit. The CDR3 sequence holds 14 residues, the cysteine and phenylalanine included. The sequence is cut down to CDR3 DNA, 42 bases in frame from base 1. Looking up the germline V gene (reference sequence) yields CDR1 LNHDA and CDR2 SQIVND. Trimming costs V 7 bases and J 6 bases, and their ends lie 18 bases apart.

This receptor was identified in a female donor in good health and CMV-seronegative. Sequencing was done on a sample of PBMCs. This chain is built from TRBV19 and TRBJ1-2, with the D gene call left open. The CDR3 corresponds to CASTLGGRRNGYTF. The sequenced DNA: TGTGCCAGTACCTTAGGAGGCAGAAGGAATGGCTACACCTTC. The variable domain in full, with residues beyond the CDR3 obtained from the reference TRBV19 and TRBJ1-2 genes, is DGGITQSPKYLFRKEGQNVTLSCEQNLNHDAMYWYRQDPGQGLRLIYYSQIVNDFQKGDIAEGYSVSREKKESFPLTVTSAQKNPTAFYLCASTLGGRRNGYTFGSGTRLTVV.